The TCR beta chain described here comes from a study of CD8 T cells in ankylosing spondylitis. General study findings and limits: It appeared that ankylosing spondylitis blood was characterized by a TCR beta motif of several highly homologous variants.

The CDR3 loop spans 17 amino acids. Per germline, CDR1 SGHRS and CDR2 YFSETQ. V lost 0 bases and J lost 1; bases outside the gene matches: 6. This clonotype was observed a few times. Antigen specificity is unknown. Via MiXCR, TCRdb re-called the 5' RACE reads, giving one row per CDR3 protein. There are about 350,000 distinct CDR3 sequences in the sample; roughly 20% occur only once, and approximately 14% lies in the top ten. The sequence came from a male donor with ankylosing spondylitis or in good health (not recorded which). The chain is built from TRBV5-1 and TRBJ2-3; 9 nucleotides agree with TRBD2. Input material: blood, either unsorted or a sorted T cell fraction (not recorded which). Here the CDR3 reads CASSLEGVAGGTDTQYF. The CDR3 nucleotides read TGCGCCAGCAGCTTGGAAGGGGTAGCGGGGGGCACAGATACGCAGTATTTT.